A selection of T cell receptor beta chains follows, all from one sample in a study of monozygotic twins with inflammatory bowel disease. With the 5' RACE reads reprocessed, TCRdb shows one record per CDR3 protein and no DNA. This sample's table has 300,000 to 400,000 distinct CDR3 sequences. Material for sequencing was blood. These TCRs come from a human donor with ulcerative colitis or Crohn's disease, or a healthy co-twin of an affected twin (not recorded which). Each CDR3 is given with its conserved first and last residue.

V: TRBV15; J: TRBJ2-5; CDR3: CATSRDPGGVQETQYF
V: TRBV7-2; J: TRBJ1-3; CDR3: CASSQQPGQGGNTIYF
V: TRBV4-1; J: TRBJ2-3; CDR3: CASSHAPRDDIRTDTQYF
V: TRBV4-3; J: TRBJ2-4; CDR3: CASSQEGQSANIQYF
V: TRBV5-1; J: TRBJ2-3; CDR3: CASSLSGGSTDTQYF
V: TRBV7-9; J: TRBJ2-7; CDR3: CASSLAHIDYEQYF
V: TRBV7-6; J: TRBJ2-1; CDR3: CASRYRDSGVYEQFF
V: TRBV7-7; J: TRBJ2-5; CDR3: CASSFVQQETQYF
V: TRBV28; J: TRBJ2-7; CDR3: CASSPPRSSYEQYF
V: TRBV20-1; J: TRBJ2-1; CDR3: CSARLAGGLNEQFF
V: TRBV4-3; J: TRBJ1-5; CDR3: CASSIRTGNQPQHF
V: TRBV5-1; J: TRBJ2-3; CDR3: CASSLGRLTSTDTQYF
V: TRBV20-1; J: TRBJ1-4; CDR3: CSARTGQHEKLFF
V: TRBV7-3; J: TRBJ2-5; CDR3: CASSPRPAGETQYF
V: TRBV5-5; J: TRBJ1-1; CDR3: CASSVGVTGALAEAFF
V: TRBV27; J: TRBJ2-7; CDR3: CASSLVSGGPCYEQYF
V: TRBV28; J: TRBJ2-5; CDR3: CASSSPQGAGETQYF
V: TRBV20-1; J: TRBJ1-2; CDR3: CSAAFSGTAGYTF
V: TRBV6-5; J: TRBJ1-2; CDR3: CASSYSRDTEWGYTF
V: TRBV5-1; J: TRBJ2-1; CDR3: CASSEGQFVGDEQFF
V: TRBV20-1; J: TRBJ2-7; CDR3: CSASGGGIGYEQYF
V: TRBV24-1; J: TRBJ2-1; CDR3: CATRPPGQGLTEQFF
V: TRBV19; J: TRBJ2-3; CDR3: CASSGLAGGLTDTQYF
V: TRBV12-3/TRBV12-4; J: TRBJ2-7; CDR3: CASSFSEPYEQYF
V: TRBV12-3/TRBV12-4; J: TRBJ2-3; CDR3: CASSPLKTQYF
V: TRBV5-1; J: TRBJ2-3; CDR3: CASRRQGAQYF
V: TRBV5-4; J: TRBJ2-3; CDR3: CASSSLGRGGTDTQYF
V: TRBV6-2/TRBV6-3; J: TRBJ2-7; CDR3: CASSPHSGQGKGEQYF
V: TRBV5-4; J: TRBJ2-4; CDR3: CASSLGWTGIAKNIQYF
V: TRBV5-4; J: TRBJ1-1; CDR3: CASSLDFKSEAFF
V: TRBV20-1; J: TRBJ1-4; CDR3: CSASGQEREKLFF
V: TRBV12-3/TRBV12-4; J: TRBJ1-5; CDR3: CASTTKTNQPQHF
V: TRBV18; J: TRBJ2-7; CDR3: CASSPSLYEQYF
V: TRBV20-1; J: TRBJ1-5; CDR3: CSATLLPGQGRTGLKRNQPQHF
V: TRBV5-1; J: TRBJ2-1; CDR3: CASSPSPGSYNEQFF
V: TRBV7-8; J: TRBJ2-5; CDR3: CASSLQFGETQYF
V: TRBV24-1; J: TRBJ2-5; CDR3: CATSVSGGARQETQYF
V: TRBV7-3; J: TRBJ2-2; CDR3: CASSRQPLGSGELFF
V: TRBV3-1; J: TRBJ2-4; CDR3: CASSQDGLVRNIQYF
V: TRBV5-1; J: TRBJ2-3; CDR3: CASSSWGGSKNTDTQYF
V: TRBV7-2; J: TRBJ2-2; CDR3: CASRPDTLTGELFF
V: TRBV7-9; J: TRBJ2-3; CDR3: CASSLTAGGPGTQYF
V: TRBV12-3/TRBV12-4; J: TRBJ2-3; CDR3: CASTNLPSTDTQYF